The following is a T cell receptor (beta chain) sequence with its context. These data originate in a study of blood T cell repertoires in COVID-19. CDR1 and CDR2 (germline): SGDLS, YYNGEE. The V gene end was trimmed by 3 bases and the J gene end by 2 bases; junction bases not matched to a gene: 10. There are 16 residues in the CDR3. Methods used by the authors: By means of reference gene primer amplification, nucleated cell counts were estimated. TCRdb's table, derived via immunoSEQ multiplex PCR, lists solely in-frame clones and lacks some. D and trimming were read from the DNA, whereas the V and J calls and clone size are those reported in that table. The sample holds about 200,000 clones, around 83% seen once.

Sequences were obtained from peripheral blood. The sequence came from a woman of 80 years or more with acute or convalescent COVID-19. This chain connects TRBV9 to TRBJ2-5; 7 bases fit TRBD2. The CDR3 DNA sequence: TGTGCCAGCAGCGCAAGAGGTAGCGGGCTGCAAGAGACCCAGTACTTC. It encodes CASSARGSGLQETQYF.